These 5 T cell receptor beta chains were all obtained from the same sample, sequenced in a study of blood T cells in healthy people across ages. The second PCR ran about 6 to 12 cycles with a sample-barcoded 5' primer and J-beta primers. MiXCR, run by TCRdb on the 5' RACE reads, gives a single entry per CDR3 protein. The sample shows some 1.5 million distinct CDR3 sequences, approximately 28% of them seen only once. What was sequenced was blood. These receptors were taken from a woman in her 30s in good health.

This clonotype was detected many times. V usage is TRBV7-2 and J usage is TRBJ2-5; 8 nucleotides line up with TRBD1. Germline CDR1 and CDR2: SGHTA and FQGNSA. This CDR3 is 16 amino acids long. V dropped 5 bases and J dropped 2; count of bases not matched to a gene: 10. The CDR3 sequence: CASSIWDRMGQETQYF. In DNA, the CDR3 is TGTGCCAGCAGCATATGGGACAGGATGGGGCAAGAGACCCAGTACTTC.

This clonotype was counted between two and nine times. The V call is TRBV25-1, the J call TRBJ2-2, with D possibly being TRBD2 (6 bases). The V gene's germline CDR1 is MGHDK and CDR2 SYGVNS. This CDR3 is 15 amino acids long. The V gene lost 3 bases and the J gene lost 9 bases, with 17 bases spanning the gap. The DNA of the CDR3 is TGTGCCAGCAGTGAGCCCACGGGACTCCGGCGGGAGCTGTTTTTT. It specifies CASSEPTGLRRELFF. Drawing the rest from reference TRBV25-1 and TRBJ2-2, the complete variable domain is EADIYQTPRYLVIGTGKKITLECSQTMGHDKMYWYQQDPGMELHLIHYSYGVNSTEKGDLSSESTVSRIRTEHFPLTLESARPSHTSQYLCASSEPTGLRRELFFGEGSRLTVL.

The chain is built from TRBV24-1 and TRBJ2-1, with D possibly called TRBD1 or TRBD2 (5 bases each). Germline loops: CDR1 KGHDR, CDR2 SFDVKD. The CDR3 length is 14 residues. Trimming stripped 4 bases from V and 9 bases from J, with 15 bases between. This chain's CDR3 is CATSDRGRGGEQFF. CDR3 sequence (DNA): TGTGCCACCAGTGACCGGGGCCGAGGCGGTGAGCAGTTCTTC.

This chain joins TRBV9 and TRBJ2-3; TRBD1 is a possible D gene (7 bases). The CDR3 runs to 15 residues. The V end was cut by 0 bases, the J end by 4 bases, with 12 bases between. The V gene's germline CDR1 is SGDLS and CDR2 YYNGEE. CDR3 nucleotides: TGTGCCAGCAGCGTAGTGGAGGGGGCGGCAGATACGCAGTATTTT. Translating it yields CASSVVEGAADTQYF.

With respect to this clonotype: An end of the junction differs from the germline gene, which may be a read error. The chain links TRBV27 to TRBJ2-3, with D possibly matching TRBD2 (6 bases). This CDR3 contains 14 residues. The V gene's germline CDR1 is MNHEY and CDR2 SMNVEV (reference sequence). The DNA for the CDR3 is TGTGCTAGCAGGTATGGGGGGTTTCCCGATACGCAGTATTTT. It specifies CASRYGGFPDTQYF.